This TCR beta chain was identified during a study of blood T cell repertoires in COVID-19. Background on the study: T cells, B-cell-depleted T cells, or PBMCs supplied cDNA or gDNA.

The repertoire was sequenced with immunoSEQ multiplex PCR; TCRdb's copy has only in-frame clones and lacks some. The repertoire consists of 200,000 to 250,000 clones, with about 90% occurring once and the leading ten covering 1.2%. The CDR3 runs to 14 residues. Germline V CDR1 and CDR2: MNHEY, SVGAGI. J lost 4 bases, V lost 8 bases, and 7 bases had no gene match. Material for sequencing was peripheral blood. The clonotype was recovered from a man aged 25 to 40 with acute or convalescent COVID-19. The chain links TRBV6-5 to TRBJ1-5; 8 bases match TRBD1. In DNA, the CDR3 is TGTGCCAGCTTACAGGGGGGCTTTAATCAGCCCCAGCATTTT. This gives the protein CASLQGGFNQPQHF.